This TCR beta chain was captured in a study of T-cell reconstitution after alpha-beta-depleted transplantation in children. Overall study findings and caveats: Where alpha-beta T cells came from about two months after transplant was reportedly several hundred expanded graft clones. By one year post-transplant, T-cell counts and diversity largely arose from T cells that were newly produced.

As it was prepared, the TCRbeta library received unique molecular identifiers. TCRdb recomputed calls from the PCR reads with MiXCR, one row per CDR3 protein. The repertoire holds around 670,000 distinct CDR3 sequences, around 14% seen once, with about 0.77% in the top ten. This clonotype was seen only a few times. Antigen: not known. In germline, CDR1 is ENHRY, CDR2 SYGVKD. The V segment lost 10 bases and the J segment 0 bases; nucleotides outside the gene matches: 3. This CDR3 has 14 amino acids. The genes are TRBV10-3 and TRBJ2-2; the match to TRBD2 covers 9 bases. This clonotype was sampled from a girl aged 2 to 9 with congenital amegakaryocytic thrombocytopenia, due to receive a stem cell transplant. The sequences come from PBMCs, collected before TCRalphabeta/CD19-depleted stem cell transplant. The CDR3 DNA reads TGTGCCACCGGGACTAGCCCGAACACCGGGGAGCTGTTTTTT. This sequence encodes CATGTSPNTGELFF.